What follows is one T cell receptor (beta chain) and its context. This clonotype came up once. Its cognate antigen has yet to be identified. There are no base qualities to consult, and no much larger clone falls within one base. One read offers little support. The roughly 42 donors, aged about 6 to 100 years, were systemically healthy Caucasian individuals from Russia. Approximately 10 milliliters of peripheral blood were collected from each donor into EDTA-treated Vacutainer tubes. PBMCs were isolated by Ficoll-Paque density-gradient centrifugation, with at least 6 million obtained per sample. Trizol reagent was used to extract total RNA from PBMCs, with at least 5 micrograms per sample. For every donor, flow cytometry on a PBMC aliquot measured the percentage of naive CD45RAhigh/CD27high T cells. Libraries were built with 5' RACE. Sequencing was performed on an Illumina HiSeq 2500. The second PCR ran for about 6 to 12 cycles and used a J-beta primer mix along with a sample-barcoded 5' primer. A unique molecular identifier was introduced onto each TCR beta cDNA molecule by a template-switch 5' adaptor carrying 12 random nucleotides. Each sample yielded at least 2.5 million CDR3-containing paired-end reads. First-strand cDNA was synthesized from all RNA with the Mint cDNA synthesis kit, primed by a TRBC-specific oligonucleotide. Following uracil-DNA glycosylase treatment, all cDNA underwent a first 18-cycle PCR with the universal primers M1SS and BC2_uni_R. The authors processed their data as follows. For normalization, 1 million high-quality reads, each with a distinct molecular identifier, were randomly selected from each sample. Reads sharing molecular identifiers were discarded rather than binned into consensus sequences. MiTCR, with a Q25 quality threshold and the strictest error-elimination algorithm, was used for CDR3 identification, clonotype clustering and error correction. A nonparametric unseen species model with Euler transformation was used to estimate a lower bound on total TCR beta diversity. The public sequencing data were trimmed at Q25 with fastp and processed into clonotypes with MiXCR by TCRdb, which kept only in-frame beta chains. Each CDR3 protein appears once, grouped with its most common genes and DNA. These V and J calls derive from TCRdb rather than the authors' analysis. This sample is represented by approximately 680,000 distinct CDR3 sequences; roughly 32% of them were singletons. The biggest ten clones account for less than 20% of the sample.

CDR1 DFQATT and CDR2 SNEGSKA are derived from the germline V gene (reference sequence). The CDR3 covers 12 residues, taking in both the cysteine and the phenylalanine. Of all the DNA, just the CDR3 is kept, 36 bases in frame from base 1. V and J lose 3 bases and 3 bases, and a span of 9 bases separates them. These data come from a study of blood T cells in healthy people across ages (dated by TCRdb to between 2014 and 2016). About the full investigation: In model experiments, roughly one uniquely barcoded TCR beta cDNA molecule per two T cells was captured by template switching. For two donors (one aged 18 to 29 and one aged 80 or older), the study analyzed two additional independent replicas of 1 million unique cDNA reads from the same blood draw. Donors of different ages were randomly distributed across sequencing lanes to avoid experimental bias. The study measured age-related changes in TCR beta repertoire diversity using deep sequencing normalized with unique cDNA molecular identifiers. Donors were grouped into four age groups: young (average approximately 16 years), middle-aged (around 39), aged (around 60) and long-lived (around 80).

Results the study describes overall, beyond this receptor: As age increased, observed TCR beta diversity per million T cells dropped in a roughly linear way, and a significant reduction was already evident by age 40. The long-lived group showed more naive CD4+ T cells, fewer expanded clones and increased TCR diversity than the aged group, suggesting age selection. Estimates of total diversity from one million sequenced T cells were regarded as lower bounds and underestimates. Donor CMV infection status was unknown, potentially confounding age-related changes in expanded clonotypes. Because profiling used bulk unsorted PBMCs, naive and antigen-experienced compartments could not be compared conclusively. The percentage of naive T cells measured by flow cytometry correlated strongly with observed TCR beta diversity.

This TCR was recovered from a woman older than 75 in good health. Donor details come from another sample of the same person, matched by shared clones. Input material: blood. The rearrangement combines TRBV20-1 with TRBJ2-7; the D gene cannot be named for sure. This receptor carries the CDR3 CSASDTDYEQYF. The DNA reads TGCAGTGCTAGTGATACGGACTACGAGCAGTACTTC.